This note documents a single T cell receptor beta chain sequence. The antigen is undetermined. The sample originates from a study of T cells in Graves' hyperthyroidism and ophthalmopathy. Lactation, pregnancy, other autoimmune disease or uncontrolled infection excluded patients. The study's findings and limits: Within blood appeared most thyroid clonotypes that had expanded above 0.001. Ophthalmopathy got predicted by the model a median 6.5 months before its onset.

TCR beta CDR3 regions were amplified from RNA transcripts. The HTBI set primed first-round TCR CDR3 RT-PCR. TCRdb processed the multiplex PCR reads anew with MiXCR; each CDR3 protein has one entry. This sample has about 570,000 distinct CDR3 sequences, with 40% to 55% found just once. The V gene lost 3 bases and the J gene lost 10 bases, with 7 bases spanning the gap. The CDR3 runs to 11 residues. CDR1 and CDR2 (germline): LNHDA, SQIVND (reference sequence). This clonotype was obtained from an adult woman with Graves' disease, either hyperthyroidism or ophthalmopathy (not recorded which). This chain joins TRBV19 and TRBJ2-1; D remains ambiguous. Sample: peripheral blood or thyroid tissue (not recorded which). The CDR3 DNA sequence: TGTGCCAGTAGTATGGGCAGAGAGCAGTTCTTC. It codes for CASSMGREQFF. The full variable domain, rest sourced from reference TRBV19 and TRBJ2-1, is DGGITQSPKYLFRKEGQNVTLSCEQNLNHDAMYWYRQDPGQGLRLIYYSQIVNDFQKGDIAEGYSVSREKKESFPLTVTSAQKNPTAFYLCASSMGREQFFGPGTRLTVL.